The rows below give T cell receptor beta chains drawn from one sample of a study of human T cells and chemical hapten exposure. MiXCR, run by TCRdb on the RACE reads, gives a single entry per CDR3 protein. This table has fewer than 100,000 distinct CDR3 sequences, around a tenth appearing once. The material sequenced was whole blood, taken in connection with sensitization to the hapten diphenylcyclopropenone (DPC). The source of these receptors is a man younger than 30 with alopecia areata. Some clones in this sample may be carry-over from other donors' samples. The CDR3 runs from the conserved cysteine through the conserved F or W. A D gene is named only where the DNA matches it firmly. Rows give clone size only sometimes, using once, few, many, or a class for an expanded clone.

clone size | CDR3 length | J gene | V gene | D gene | CDR3 DNA | CDR3 protein
many | 16 | TRBJ1-3 | TRBV20-1 | TRBD1 | TGCAGTGCTAGGGAAGACAGGGTACGTGACGGAAACACCATATATTTT | CSAREDRVRDGNTIYF
NA | 16 | TRBJ2-4 | TRBV28 | NA | TGTGCCAGCAGTTTCTGGACAAGTCGAGCCAAAAACATTCAGTACTTC | CASSFWTSRAKNIQYF
many | 11 | TRBJ1-6 | TRBV29-1 | NA | TGCGACGCCGGCCCTCATTCACCCCTCCACTTT | CDAGPHSPLHF
NA | 16 | TRBJ1-6 | TRBV2 | TRBD1 | TGTGCCAGCAGTGCCTTAAGAGGGGGCTTCTATTCACCCCTCCACTTT | CASSALRGGFYSPLHF
few | 15 | TRBJ2-2 | TRBV9 | NA | TGTGCCAGCAGCGACGGAGGGCTTGGCACCGGGGAGCTGTTTTTT | CASSDGGLGTGELFF
few | 10 | TRBJ2-7 | TRBV20-1 | NA | TGCAGTGCTAGCTACATCGAGCAGTACTTC | CSASYIEQYF
few | 15 | TRBJ2-1 | TRBV3-1 | TRBD2 | TGTGCCAGCAGGCCGAATAGCGGGGGGGCCCATGAGCAGTTCTTC | CASRPNSGGAHEQFF
NA | 11 | TRBJ2-2 | TRBV5-8 | NA | TGTGCCAGCAGCCGTACAAGGGAGCTGTTTTTT | CASSRTRELFF
many | 15 | TRBJ1-2 | TRBV4-3 | NA | TGCGCCAGCAGCCAAACCACAGGGTTGGCCTATGGCTACACCTTC | CASSQTTGLAYGYTF
NA | 13 | TRBJ2-7 | TRBV20-1 | NA | TGCAGTGCTGACTCGGGACAAACCTACGAGCAGTACTTC | CSADSGQTYEQYF
NA | 16 | TRBJ1-1 | TRBV19 | NA | TGTGCCAGTACCTATGGGGCAGAGTCGGTGAACACTGAAGCTTTCTTT | CASTYGAESVNTEAFF
NA | 15 | TRBJ2-1 | TRBV6-2/TRBV6-3 | NA | TGTGCCAGCAGTTCCTATCGGGGAAGTGGAGATGAGCAGTTCTTC | CASSSYRGSGDEQFF
few | 12 | TRBJ2-3 | TRBV19 | NA | TGTGCCAGTAGTACCCGGACAGATACGCAGTATTTT | CASSTRTDTQYF
few | 13 | TRBJ2-5 | TRBV2 | NA | TGTGCCAGCAATAGCGGCCCAGGAGAGACCCAGTACTTC | CASNSGPGETQYF
NA | 15 | TRBJ2-7 | TRBV19 | NA | TGTGCCAGTAGTGCGGGACAGCGGATAGACTACGAGCAGTACTTC | CASSAGQRIDYEQYF
few | 12 | TRBJ2-1 | TRBV6-2/TRBV6-3 | NA | TGTGCCAGCAGTCCCTTGTCGGGTGAGCAGTTCTTC | CASSPLSGEQFF
many | 19 | TRBJ2-5 | TRBV4-1 | TRBD1 | TGCGCCAGCAGCCCATCCTCCGGACAGGTGAAAAGATCGGTGGAGACCCAGTACTTC | CASSPSSGQVKRSVETQYF
many | 15 | TRBJ2-5 | TRBV6-1 | TRBD1 | TGTGCCAGCACTCCTGGACAGGGGGGGCAAGAGACCCAGTACTTC | CASTPGQGGQETQYF
few | 14 | TRBJ2-3 | TRBV20-1 | NA | TGCAGTGCTAGGTGGATGACTAGCACAGATACGCAGTATTTT | CSARWMTSTDTQYF
NA | 14 | TRBJ1-2 | TRBV25-1 | NA | TGTGCCAGCAGTGAGGGTGGCAGAATCTATGGCTACACCTTC | CASSEGGRIYGYTF
many | 16 | TRBJ2-3 | TRBV7-3 | TRBD1 | TGTGCCAGCAGCCGGGGACAGGGTCCCCTCACAGATACGCAGTATTTT | CASSRGQGPLTDTQYF
NA | 15 | TRBJ2-7 | TRBV15 | TRBD2 | TGTGCCACCAGCAGAGATCGGGAGGGAATTCACGAGCAGTACTTC | CATSRDREGIHEQYF
NA | 12 | TRBJ1-4 | TRBV29-1 | NA | TGCAGCGCCCAGGGGATGAATGAAAAACTGTTTTTT | CSAQGMNEKLFF
NA | 17 | TRBJ2-1 | TRBV7-2 | TRBD2 | TGTGCCAGCAGCTTATCTCAGCGGGGTTACTCCTACAATGAGCAGTTCTTC | CASSLSQRGYSYNEQFF